The 16 T cell receptor beta chains in this list originate from one sample, sequenced in a study of cytomegalovirus exposure and HLA in healthy donors. Primers for the PCR totalled 60 Vbeta and 13 Jbeta. The table came from immunoSEQ multiplex PCR; TCRdb's copy has only in-frame clones and leaves some out. The sample holds about 150,000 clones; roughly 80% are singletons and the top ten take 3.5% to 4.5%. The sequenced material came from PBMCs. The origin of the receptors is a middle-aged woman in good health and CMV-seropositive.

The chain has TRBV11-2 and TRBJ2-1; TRBD2 matches 13 bases. Germline assignment: CDR1 SGHAT and CDR2 FQNNGV. V lost 5 bases to trimming and J lost 4 bases; unmatched junction nucleotides: 2. The CDR3 runs to 15 residues. The CDR3 coding sequence is TGTGCCAGCAGCCCGGGACTAGCGGGATACAATGAGCAGTTCTTC. It specifies CASSPGLAGYNEQFF.

The chain is built from TRBV11-2 and TRBJ1-4; D ambiguous. This CDR3 is built from 14 residues. V gave up 5 bases and J gave up 4 bases, with 11 bases separating them. Germline V gene data show CDR1 as SGHAT and CDR2 as FQNNGV. The CDR3 loop reads CASSPRFGNEKLFF. The CDR3 DNA sequence: TGTGCCAGCAGCCCCCGTTTCGGTAATGAAAAACTGTTTTTT.

This sequence joins TRBV27 and TRBJ1-6; D remains ambiguous. This CDR3 has 16 amino acids. The ends were cut back, 2 bases at V and 0 bases at J, with 8 bases in the middle. CDR1 and CDR2 from the germline V gene are MNHEY and SMNVEV (reference sequence). The CDR3 coding sequence is TGTGCCAGCAGTTTAGAGGTTCGCTCCTATAATTCACCCCTCCACTTT. Translated, it gives CASSLEVRSYNSPLHF.

V and J are TRBV19 and TRBJ2-7; 8 nucleotides line up with TRBD1. The germline V gene has CDR1 LNHDA and CDR2 SQIVND (reference sequence). V shed 5 bases and J 5 bases; nucleotides not matched to a gene: 11. The CDR3 is made up of 15 amino acids. The CDR3 protein is CASSVAGGGGDEQYF. The CDR3 nucleotides read TGTGCCAGTAGTGTAGCAGGGGGCGGAGGTGACGAGCAGTACTTC.

This chain connects TRBV2 to TRBJ2-5, with 10 bases fitting TRBD1. This CDR3 spans 13 amino acids. Germline V gene data show CDR1 as SNHLY and CDR2 as FYNNEI. Unmatched junction bases numbered 10, after V lost 7 bases and J lost 11 bases. Here the CDR3 reads CASIGTGVWEQYF. CDR3 bases: TGTGCCAGCATCGGGACAGGGGTATGGGAGCAGTACTTC.

This chain connects TRBV5-1 to TRBJ1-2; D is uncertain. Per germline, CDR1 SGHRS and CDR2 YFSETQ. Trimming pared 4 bases from V and 2 bases from J, leaving 18 bases between. The CDR3 has 16 residues. The CDR3 DNA sequence: TGCGCCAGCAGCCTTTTGGGCAGGCGGGAAAACTATGGCTACACCTTC. Amino acid sequence: CASSLLGRRENYGYTF.

This clone was counted a single time. CDR3 nucleotide sequence: TGTGCCAGCAGCTTAGCCGGCGGGTCTGGGGCCAACGTCCTGACTTTC. This sequence encodes CASSLAGGSGANVLTF. V gene TRBV7-9 combines with J gene TRBJ2-6; D is perhaps TRBD2 (5 bases). The ends were cut back, 0 bases at V and 1 base at J, with 7 bases in the middle. Germline values: CDR1 SEHNR, CDR2 FQNEAQ (reference sequence). The CDR3 length is 16 residues.

This clone was detected once. The chain carries TRBV16 and TRBJ1-1; possible D gene TRBD1, 6 bases. The CDR3 runs 16 residues. Trimming pared 4 bases from V and 0 bases from J, leaving 15 bases between. CDR1 KGHSY and CDR2 FQNENV come from the germline V gene. CDR3: CASSPSPGGLNTEAFF. The CDR3 DNA follows: TGTGCCAGCAGCCCCAGCCCCGGGGGGCTGAACACTGAAGCTTTCTTT.

The chain links TRBV9 to TRBJ2-3; 7 nucleotides line up with TRBD1. Losses at the gene ends were 3 bases for V and 0 bases for J; bases not matched to a gene: 4. The CDR3 totals 15 residues. The germline CDR1 and CDR2 sequences are SGDLS and YYNGEE. The DNA for the CDR3 is TGTGCCAGCAGCGGCGACAGGGTTAGCACAGATACGCAGTATTTT. As protein: CASSGDRVSTDTQYF.

This clone came up a few times. The chain carries TRBV7-8 and TRBJ1-4; tentative D call: TRBD1 (5 bases). The CDR3 is made up of 13 amino acids. Per the germline V gene, CDR1 is SGHVS and CDR2 is FQNEAQ. Trimming left V 4 bases short and J 8 bases short, with 11 bases between. The CDR3 sequence: CASSSQKGEKLFF. CDR3 in DNA: TGTGCCAGCAGCTCTCAGAAGGGGGAAAAACTGTTTTTT.

This clone came up a few times. The rearrangement links TRBV30 to TRBJ1-2; TRBD1 matches 8 bases. Germline V gene sequence: CDR1 GTSNPN, CDR2 SVGIG (reference sequence). J was trimmed by 4 bases and V by 0 bases; bases with no gene match: 7. The CDR3 is 15 amino acids. The DNA of the CDR3 is TGTGCCTGGAGTGTTGGGACAGGAGGATTCTATGGCTACACCTTC. Translation gives CAWSVGTGGFYGYTF.

This clone has more than one count but fewer than ten. The same CDR3 also results from other DNA sequences found in this sample. The chain recombines TRBV30 with TRBJ1-2; 8 bases align to TRBD1. Germline V gives CDR1 GTSNPN, CDR2 SVGIG (reference sequence). The CDR3 extends over 13 amino acids. V shed 2 bases and J 5 bases; nucleotides not matched to a gene: 4. CDR3 sequence reads: CAWSRDRPYGYTF. DNA for the CDR3: TGTGCCTGGAGTCGGGACAGGCCTTATGGCTACACCTTC. The complete variable domain, with remaining parts taken from reference TRBV30 and TRBJ1-2, reads SQTIHQWPATLVQPVGSPLSLECTVEGTSNPNLYWYRQAAGRGLQLLFYSVGIGQISSEVPQNLSASRPQDRQFILSSKKLLLSDSGFYLCAWSRDRPYGYTFGSGTRLTVV.

In its sample, this clone was seen a few times. The chain employs TRBV28 and TRBJ1-5; maybe TRBD1 (6 bases). With 10 bases removed from V and 3 bases from J, the gap between germline ends came to 13 bases. The CDR3 is made up of 13 amino acids. Germline V lookup: CDR1 MDHEN, CDR2 SYDVKM. As DNA, the CDR3 is TGTGCCACCGTTCGGACAGACAATCAGCCCCAGCATTTT. Its protein product is CATVRTDNQPQHF.

This clone was observed a handful of times. V gene TRBV7-9 combines with J gene TRBJ1-1, with 7 nucleotides matching TRBD1. V was pared by 5 bases and J by 7 bases, with 13 bases of the junction left unmatched. Germline assignment: CDR1 SEHNR and CDR2 FQNEAQ (reference sequence). The CDR3 consists of 15 residues. The CDR3 nucleotides read TGTGCCAGCAGCCTGACAGGGTCTCCCCACCTTGAAGCTTTCTTT. It yields the protein CASSLTGSPHLEAFF.

Remarks on this clone: A read error may produce the germline difference seen at one junction end. The chain carries TRBV15 and TRBJ1-2; the D gene is possibly TRBD1 (6 bases). There are 18 residues in the CDR3. Looked up from germline, CDR1 is LNHNV and CDR2 is YYDKDF (reference sequence). CDR3 sequence reads: CAPRTEDPVGTTTRGYTF. The CDR3 DNA reads as TGTGCCCCCAGGACTGAAGATCCGGTAGGGACAACCACCCGTGGCTACACCTTC.

This chain links TRBV2 with TRBJ2-1; 8 bases match TRBD2. CDR1 is SNHLY and CDR2 is FYNNEI in the germline V gene. Losses at the gene ends were 4 bases for V and 10 bases for J; bases not matched to a gene: 12. The CDR3 contains 15 residues. The CDR3 here is CASSVRRGAADEQFF. The CDR3 DNA reads as TGTGCCAGCAGTGTAAGGCGGGGGGCGGCCGACGAGCAGTTCTTC.